The next 20 T cell receptor beta chains were all read from a single sample in a study of control samples from healthy donors and cancer patients. TCRdb keeps only in-frame clones here, not all; method: immunoSEQ multiplex PCR. The sample includes approximately 150,000 clones, about 91% of them seen just once. The specimen was blood. The receptors were sampled from a woman aged 40 to 55 in good health.

The chain joins TRBV28 to TRBJ2-3; no clear D. The germline CDR1 and CDR2 sequences are MDHEN and SYDVKM. CDR3 length equals 10 residues. Between the trimmed V and J ends, which lost 9 bases and 5 bases, there was a span of 6 bases. In DNA form, the CDR3 reads TGTGCCAGTTACGGAGATACGCAGTATTTT. It codes for CASYGDTQYF.

The J gene is TRBJ2-7, the V gene TRBV3-1 (or the pseudogene TRBV3-2); 9 bases match TRBD1. The CDR3 extends over 13 amino acids. V shed 2 bases, J shed 10 bases, and the junction held 6 bases outside the gene matches. The germline CDR1 and CDR2 sequences are LGHDT and YNNKEL (reference sequence). For the CDR3, the DNA is TGTGCCAGCAGCCAATCCGGGACAGGGATCCAGTACTTC. Protein sequence: CASSQSGTGIQYF.

This chain uses TRBV13 with TRBJ1-4; 7 nucleotides agree with TRBD1. V dropped 4 bases and J dropped 8; count of bases not matched to a gene: 10. This CDR3 is built from 15 residues. Germline-derived CDR1 and CDR2 are PRHDT and FYEKMQ (reference sequence). CDR3 in amino acids: CASSSRTGLREKLFF. In nucleotides, the CDR3 is TGTGCCAGCAGCTCCCGGACAGGTTTGAGGGAAAAACTGTTTTTT.

The chain uses TRBV6-1 and TRBJ1-5; D is unclear. This CDR3 has 14 residues. The V gene lost 1 base and the J gene lost 5 bases, with 9 bases spanning the gap. CDR1 is MNHNS, CDR2 SASEGT, per germline. The CDR3 sequence: CASSEGGWDQPQHF. The CDR3, as DNA: TGTGCCAGCAGTGAAGGGGGATGGGATCAGCCCCAGCATTTT.

V usage is TRBV5-1 and J usage is TRBJ1-2, with D possibly TRBD1 on 5 matching bases. CDR1 is SGHRS, CDR2 YFSETQ, per germline. The CDR3 length is 12 residues. The germline V and J ends were trimmed by 2 bases and 3 bases, with 5 bases remaining between them. This CDR3 reads CASSLGDYGYTF. CDR3 in DNA: TGCGCCAGCAGCTTAGGGGACTATGGCTACACCTTC.

The chain carries TRBV15 and TRBJ1-3; D perhaps matches TRBD1 (5 bases). V was clipped by 0 bases and J by 3 bases, with 9 bases between them. Looked up from germline, CDR1 is LNHNV and CDR2 is YYDKDF (reference sequence). The CDR3 loop spans 15 amino acids. CDR3 loop: CATSRDRGGGNTIYF. For the CDR3, the DNA is TGTGCCACCAGCAGAGATCGGGGGGGTGGAAACACCATATATTTT.

The V and J genes are TRBV3-1 (or the pseudogene TRBV3-2) and TRBJ2-3; D is uncertain. CDR1 and CDR2 from the germline V gene are LGHDT and YNNKEL (reference sequence). V was cut by 4 bases and J by 2 bases, with 10 bases left in between. This CDR3 is built from 14 residues. CDR3 region: CASSPSGPTDTQYF. CDR3 nucleotides: TGTGCCAGCAGCCCATCAGGCCCCACAGATACGCAGTATTTT.

The chain links TRBV19 to TRBJ1-2; D not resolved. Germline CDR1 reads LNHDA; CDR2 reads SQIVND (reference sequence). The length of the CDR3 is 16 residues. The V end was cut by 3 bases, the J end by 4 bases, with 18 bases between. CDR3 nucleotide sequence: TGTGCCAGTAGTATCACTGGTGGACCAGAAGCCTATGGCTACACCTTC. Encoded protein: CASSITGGPEAYGYTF. Drawing the rest from reference TRBV19 and TRBJ1-2, the complete variable domain is DGGITQSPKYLFRKEGQNVTLSCEQNLNHDAMYWYRQDPGQGLRLIYYSQIVNDFQKGDIAEGYSVSREKKESFPLTVTSAQKNPTAFYLCASSITGGPEAYGYTFGSGTRLTVV.

The genes are TRBV28 and TRBJ2-3; 9 bases fit TRBD2. With V trimmed by 5 bases and J by 7 bases, 4 bases remained unmatched. CDR1 MDHEN and CDR2 SYDVKM come from the germline V gene. The CDR3 runs to 13 residues. CDR3 protein: CASSSGGTYTQYF. CDR3 sequence (DNA): TGTGCCAGCAGTAGCGGGGGGACATATACGCAGTATTTT.

V is TRBV9 and J is TRBJ2-6; TRBD1 might be the D (6 bases). Per the germline V gene, CDR1 is SGDLS and CDR2 is YYNGEE. CDR3 length: 15 residues. Trimming shortened V by 3 bases and J by 1 base, and 8 bases separated the two germline ends. The CDR3 bases are TGTGCCAGCAGCGGGGGGCCTTCTGGGGCCAACGTCCTGACTTTC. It translates to CASSGGPSGANVLTF.

The rearrangement uses TRBV30 and TRBJ2-4; tentatively, D is TRBD1 or TRBD2 (5 bases each). The CDR3 has 14 amino acids. CDR1 and CDR2 (germline): GTSNPN, SVGIG (reference sequence). V gave up 0 bases and J gave up 9 bases, with 15 bases separating them. CDR3 protein: CAWSVEGLTSIQYF. CDR3 nucleotides: TGTGCCTGGAGTGTAGAGGGGCTTACGAGCATTCAGTACTTC.

The gene calls are TRBV27 and TRBJ2-2, with D possibly being TRBD1 or TRBD2 (6 bases each). The CDR3 contains 13 residues. The V gene lost 5 bases and the J gene lost 4 bases, with 8 bases spanning the gap. The V gene's germline CDR1 is MNHEY and CDR2 SMNVEV (reference sequence). The CDR3 region is CASSEGGTGELFF. CDR3 nucleotides: TGTGCCAGCAGTGAGGGGGGCACCGGGGAGCTGTTTTTT.

J is TRBJ1-1 and V is TRBV18, with TRBD1 as a possible D gene (5 bases). The CDR3 consists of 14 residues. The germline V gene has CDR1 KGHSH and CDR2 LQKENI. V was cut by 2 bases and J by 1 base, with 8 bases left in between. The CDR3, as DNA: TGTGCCAGCTCACCATCAACAGGGAACACTGAAGCTTTCTTT. Its translation: CASSPSTGNTEAFF.

This chain connects TRBV15 to TRBJ2-5; 14 bases fit TRBD2. This CDR3 is built from 17 residues. After removal of 3 bases from V and 4 bases from J, the junction contained 7 bases not matched to a gene. CDR1 and CDR2 (germline): LNHNV, YYDKDF (reference sequence). The CDR3 reads CATSSTAGTSGGETQYF. The CDR3, as DNA: TGTGCCACCAGCAGCACCGCCGGGACTAGCGGGGGAGAGACCCAGTACTTC.

This chain joins TRBV19 and TRBJ2-1; TRBD2 might be the D (6 bases). Germline CDR1 LNHDA, CDR2 SQIVND (reference sequence). The ends were cut back, 7 bases at V and 4 bases at J, with 14 bases in the middle. The CDR3 runs to 14 residues. The CDR3 reads CASNAGGLYNEQFF. CDR3 nucleotide sequence: TGTGCCAGTAACGCAGGAGGGCTATACAATGAGCAGTTCTTC.

The V gene is TRBV3-1 (or the pseudogene TRBV3-2), the J gene TRBJ1-1; tentatively, D is TRBD1 (5 bases). CDR3 size: 14 residues. Germline lookup yields CDR1 LGHDT and CDR2 YNNKEL (reference sequence). Trimming took 6 bases from V and 1 from J, leaving 12 bases between them. The CDR3 loop is CASRPGGGNTEAFF. CDR3 DNA sequence: TGTGCCAGCAGGCCCGGGGGGGGGAACACTGAAGCTTTCTTT.

This sequence joins TRBV18 and TRBJ2-6, with D unresolved. The CDR3 sequence is 14 residues long. Trimming removed 2 bases from V and 0 bases from J, with 2 bases in between. In germline, CDR1 is KGHSH, CDR2 LQKENI. The chain's CDR3 is CASSPNSGANVLTF. CDR3 coding DNA: TGTGCCAGCTCACCAAACTCTGGGGCCAACGTCCTGACTTTC. The full variable domain, in which reference TRBV18 and TRBJ2-6 provide the parts outside the CDR3, is NAGVMQNPRHLVRRRGQEARLRCSPMKGHSHVYWYRQLPEEGLKFMVYLQKENIIDESGMPKERFSAEFPKEGPSILRIQQVVRGDSAAYFCASSPNSGANVLTFGAGSRLTVL.

This chain uses TRBV7-9 with TRBJ1-2; 9 nucleotides align to TRBD1. Germline trimming cut 4 bases from V and 8 bases from J; bases unmatched to any gene: 11. The CDR3 has 15 amino acids. The V gene's germline CDR1 is SEHNR and CDR2 FQNEAQ (reference sequence). In DNA form, the CDR3 reads TGTGCCAGCAGCTCGACGGACAGGGGAATCGTGGGCTACACCTTC. Its translation is CASSSTDRGIVGYTF.

This clone was counted a few times. This chain joins TRBV7-6 and TRBJ2-7; 11 bases fit TRBD2. The CDR3 is made up of 14 amino acids. Germline-derived CDR1 and CDR2 are SGHVS and FNYEAQ. The ends lost 2 bases at V and 4 bases at J; junction bases unmatched: 1. As DNA, the CDR3 is TGTGCCAGCAGCTTAACTAGCGGGGGATACGAGCAGTACTTC. As protein: CASSLTSGGYEQYF.

J is TRBJ2-7 and V is TRBV4-2, with 14 bases fitting TRBD2. There are 21 residues in the CDR3. The germline V gene has CDR1 LGHNA and CDR2 YNFKEQ. J was trimmed by 3 bases and V by 0 bases; bases with no gene match: 16. DNA for the CDR3: TGTGCCAGCAGCCAAGACCCGGGGAGGGGACTAGCGGGGGCCCCAGGCTACGAGCAGTACTTC. Amino acids: CASSQDPGRGLAGAPGYEQYF.